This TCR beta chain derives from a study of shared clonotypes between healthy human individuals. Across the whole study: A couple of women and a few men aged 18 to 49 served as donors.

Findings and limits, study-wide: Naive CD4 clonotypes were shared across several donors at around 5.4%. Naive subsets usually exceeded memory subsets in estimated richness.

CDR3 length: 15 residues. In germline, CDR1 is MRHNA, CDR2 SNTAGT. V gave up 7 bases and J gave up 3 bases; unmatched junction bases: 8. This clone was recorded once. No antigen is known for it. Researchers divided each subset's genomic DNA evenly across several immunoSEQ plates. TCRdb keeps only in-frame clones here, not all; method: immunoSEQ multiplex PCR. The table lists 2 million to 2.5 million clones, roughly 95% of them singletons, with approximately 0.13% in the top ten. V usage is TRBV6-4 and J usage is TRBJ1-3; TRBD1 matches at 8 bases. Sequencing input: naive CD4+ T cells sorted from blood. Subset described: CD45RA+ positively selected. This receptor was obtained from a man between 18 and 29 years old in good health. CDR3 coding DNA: TGTGCCAGCACCCCGACAGGGGTTTGTGGAAACACCATATATTTT. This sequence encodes CASTPTGVCGNTIYF.